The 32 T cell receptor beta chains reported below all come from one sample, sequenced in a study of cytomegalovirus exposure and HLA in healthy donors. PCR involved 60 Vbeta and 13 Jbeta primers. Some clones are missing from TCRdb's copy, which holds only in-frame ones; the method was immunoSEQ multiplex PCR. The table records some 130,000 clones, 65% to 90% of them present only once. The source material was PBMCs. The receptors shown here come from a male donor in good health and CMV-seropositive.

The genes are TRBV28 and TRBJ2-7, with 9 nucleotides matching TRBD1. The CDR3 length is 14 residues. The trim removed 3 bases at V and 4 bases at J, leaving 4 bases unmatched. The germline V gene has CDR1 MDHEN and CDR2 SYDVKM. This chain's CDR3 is CASSFTGGAYEQYF. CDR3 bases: TGTGCCAGCAGTTTCACAGGGGGCGCTTACGAGCAGTACTTC.

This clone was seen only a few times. In DNA, the CDR3 is TGTGCCAGCAGCTTAGAGCTGACCGGGGAGCTGTTTTTT. Translation gives CASSLELTGELFF. The chain uses TRBV7-2 and TRBJ2-2; no clear D. The germline V gene encodes CDR1 SGHTA and CDR2 FQGNSA. The CDR3 is made up of 13 amino acids. V lost 1 base, J lost 5 bases, and 5 bases lay in between.

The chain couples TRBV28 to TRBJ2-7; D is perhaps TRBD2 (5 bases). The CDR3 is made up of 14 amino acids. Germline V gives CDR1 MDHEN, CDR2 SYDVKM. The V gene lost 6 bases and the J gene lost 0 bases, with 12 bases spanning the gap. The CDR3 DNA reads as TGTGCCAGCAGGGCGGGCCCTTTCTCCTACGAGCAGTACTTC. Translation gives CASRAGPFSYEQYF.

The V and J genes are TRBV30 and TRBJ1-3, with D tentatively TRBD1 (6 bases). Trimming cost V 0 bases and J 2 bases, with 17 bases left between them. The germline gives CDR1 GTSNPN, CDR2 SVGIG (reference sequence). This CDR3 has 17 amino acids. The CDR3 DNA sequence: TGTGCCTGGAGTGTACAGGGCAGAAACTTCCCTGGAAACACCATATATTTT. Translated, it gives CAWSVQGRNFPGNTIYF.

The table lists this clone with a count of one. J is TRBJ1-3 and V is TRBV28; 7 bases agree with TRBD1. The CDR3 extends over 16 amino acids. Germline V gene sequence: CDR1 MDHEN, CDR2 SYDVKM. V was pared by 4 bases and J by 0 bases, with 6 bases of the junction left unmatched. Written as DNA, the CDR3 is TGTGCCAGCAGTTCGGGACAGCTAGGCTCTGGAAACACCATATATTTT. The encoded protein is CASSSGQLGSGNTIYF.

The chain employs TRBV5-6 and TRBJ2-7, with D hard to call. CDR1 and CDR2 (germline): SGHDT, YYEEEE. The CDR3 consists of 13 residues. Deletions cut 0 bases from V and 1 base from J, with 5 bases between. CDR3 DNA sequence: TGTGCCAGCAGCTTGGGACAATCCTACGAGCAGTACTTC. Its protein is CASSLGQSYEQYF.

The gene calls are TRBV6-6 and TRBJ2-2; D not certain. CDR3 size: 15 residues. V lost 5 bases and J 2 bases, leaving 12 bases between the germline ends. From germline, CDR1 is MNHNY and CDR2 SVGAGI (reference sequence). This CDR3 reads CASSKDTLNTGELFF. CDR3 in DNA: TGTGCCAGCAGTAAAGATACCCTAAACACCGGGGAGCTGTTTTTT.

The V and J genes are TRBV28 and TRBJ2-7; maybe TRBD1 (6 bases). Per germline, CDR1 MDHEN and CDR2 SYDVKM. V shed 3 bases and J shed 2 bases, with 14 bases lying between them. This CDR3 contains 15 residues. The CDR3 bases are TGTGCCAGCAGTTTTGGGGACATCTTCCCCTACGAGCAGTACTTC. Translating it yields CASSFGDIFPYEQYF.

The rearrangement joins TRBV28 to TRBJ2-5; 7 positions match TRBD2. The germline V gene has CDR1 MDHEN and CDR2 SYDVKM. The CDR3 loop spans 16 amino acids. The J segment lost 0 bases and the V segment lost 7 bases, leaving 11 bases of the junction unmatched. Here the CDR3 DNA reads TGTGCCAGCACGGGGCTAGCGGAGATGTACCAAGAGACCCAGTACTTC. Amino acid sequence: CASTGLAEMYQETQYF.

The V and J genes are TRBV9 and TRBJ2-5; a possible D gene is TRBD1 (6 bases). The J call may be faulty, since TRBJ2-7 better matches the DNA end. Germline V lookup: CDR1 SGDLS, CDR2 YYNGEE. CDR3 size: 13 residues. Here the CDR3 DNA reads TGTGCCAGCAGCGTAGGCCAGGGGCTCGAGCAGTACTTC. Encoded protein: CASSVGQGLEQYF.

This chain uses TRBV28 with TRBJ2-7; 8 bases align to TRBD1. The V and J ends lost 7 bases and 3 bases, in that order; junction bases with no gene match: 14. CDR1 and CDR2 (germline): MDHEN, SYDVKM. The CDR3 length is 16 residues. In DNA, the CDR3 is TGTGCCAGCACCCCAACGGGGCAGGGGGCTTTCTACGAGCAGTACTTC. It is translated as CASTPTGQGAFYEQYF. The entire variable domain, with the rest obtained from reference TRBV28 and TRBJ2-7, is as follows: DVKVTQSSRYLVKRTGEKVFLECVQDMDHENMFWYRQDPGLGLRLIYFSYDVKMKEKGDIPEGYSVSREKKERFSLILESASTNQTSMYLCASTPTGQGAFYEQYFGPGTRLTVT.

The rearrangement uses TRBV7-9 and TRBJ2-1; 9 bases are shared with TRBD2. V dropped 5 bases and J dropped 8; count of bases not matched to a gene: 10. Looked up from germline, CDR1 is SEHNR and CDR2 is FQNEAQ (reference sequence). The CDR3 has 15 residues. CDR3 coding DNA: TGTGCCAGCAGCCTACTGGGCGGGAGGGCCCATGAGCAGTTCTTC. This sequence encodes CASSLLGGRAHEQFF.

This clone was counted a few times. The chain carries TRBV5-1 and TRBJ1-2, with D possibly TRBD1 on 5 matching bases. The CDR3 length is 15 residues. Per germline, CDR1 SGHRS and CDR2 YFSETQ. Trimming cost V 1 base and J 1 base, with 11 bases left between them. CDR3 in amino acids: CASSLSRQGNYGYTF. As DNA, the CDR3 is TGCGCCAGCAGCTTGTCCCGGCAGGGTAACTATGGCTACACCTTC.

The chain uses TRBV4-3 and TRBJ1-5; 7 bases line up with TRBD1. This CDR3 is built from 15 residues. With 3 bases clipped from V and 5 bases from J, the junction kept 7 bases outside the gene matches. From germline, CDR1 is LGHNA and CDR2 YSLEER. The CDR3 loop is CASSQERDSHQPQHF. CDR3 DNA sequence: TGCGCCAGCAGCCAGGAAAGGGACAGCCATCAGCCCCAGCATTTT.

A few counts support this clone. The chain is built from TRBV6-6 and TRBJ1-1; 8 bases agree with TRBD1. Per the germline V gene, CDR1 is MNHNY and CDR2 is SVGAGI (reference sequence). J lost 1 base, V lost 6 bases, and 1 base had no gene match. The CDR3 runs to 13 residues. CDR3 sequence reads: CASRGTGNTEAFF. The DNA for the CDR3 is TGTGCCAGCAGGGGGACAGGGAACACTGAAGCTTTCTTT.

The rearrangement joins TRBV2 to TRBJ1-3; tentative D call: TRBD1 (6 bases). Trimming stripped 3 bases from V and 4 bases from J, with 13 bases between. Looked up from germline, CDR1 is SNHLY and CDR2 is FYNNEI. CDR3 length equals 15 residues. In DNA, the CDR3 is TGTGCCAGCAGTGAGCTTCCGGGGGGCGGAAACACCATATATTTT. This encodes CASSELPGGGNTIYF.

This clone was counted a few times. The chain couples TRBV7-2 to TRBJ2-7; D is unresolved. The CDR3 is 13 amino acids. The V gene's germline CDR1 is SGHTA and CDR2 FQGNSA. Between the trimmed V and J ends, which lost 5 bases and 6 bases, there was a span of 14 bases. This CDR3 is CASSRRSLTEQYF. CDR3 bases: TGTGCCAGCAGCCGGCGGTCCCTCACCGAGCAGTACTTC.

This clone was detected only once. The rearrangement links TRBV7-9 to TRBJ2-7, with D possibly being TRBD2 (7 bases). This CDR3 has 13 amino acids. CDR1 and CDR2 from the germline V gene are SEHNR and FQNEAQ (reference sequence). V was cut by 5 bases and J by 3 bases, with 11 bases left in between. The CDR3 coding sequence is TGTGCCAGCAGCAGGGGGGGGTTCTACGAGCAGTACTTC. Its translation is CASSRGGFYEQYF.

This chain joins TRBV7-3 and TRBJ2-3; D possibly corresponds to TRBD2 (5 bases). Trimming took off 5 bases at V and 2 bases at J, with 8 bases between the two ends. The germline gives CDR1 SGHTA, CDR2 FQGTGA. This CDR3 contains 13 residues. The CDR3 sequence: CASSLRDTDTQYF. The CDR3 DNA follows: TGTGCCAGCAGCCTCCGGGACACAGATACGCAGTATTTT. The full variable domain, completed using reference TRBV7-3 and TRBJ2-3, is GAGVSQTPSNKVTEKGKYVELRCDPISGHTALYWYRQSLGQGPEFLIYFQGTGAADDSGLPNDRFFAVRPEGSVSTLKIQRTERGDSAVYLCASSLRDTDTQYFGPGTRLTVL.

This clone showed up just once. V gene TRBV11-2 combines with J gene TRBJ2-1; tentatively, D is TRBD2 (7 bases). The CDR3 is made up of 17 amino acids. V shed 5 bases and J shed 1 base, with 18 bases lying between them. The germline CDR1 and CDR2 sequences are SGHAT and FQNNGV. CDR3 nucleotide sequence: TGTGCCAGCAGCACGGAAGCGGGGAGGGGGTCCTACAATGAGCAGTTCTTC. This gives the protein CASSTEAGRGSYNEQFF.

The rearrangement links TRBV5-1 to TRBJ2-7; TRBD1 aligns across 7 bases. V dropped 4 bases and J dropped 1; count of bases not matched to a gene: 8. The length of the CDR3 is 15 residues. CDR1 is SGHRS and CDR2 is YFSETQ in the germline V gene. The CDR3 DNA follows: TGCGCCAGCAGCCTCCTCCGGGACAGATCCTACGAGCAGTACTTC. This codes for CASSLLRDRSYEQYF. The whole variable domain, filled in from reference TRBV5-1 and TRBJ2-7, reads KAGVTQTPRYLIKTRGQQVTLSCSPISGHRSVSWYQQTPGQGLQFLFEYFSETQRNKGNFPGRFSGRQFSNSRSEMNVSTLELGDSALYLCASSLLRDRSYEQYFGPGTRLTVT.

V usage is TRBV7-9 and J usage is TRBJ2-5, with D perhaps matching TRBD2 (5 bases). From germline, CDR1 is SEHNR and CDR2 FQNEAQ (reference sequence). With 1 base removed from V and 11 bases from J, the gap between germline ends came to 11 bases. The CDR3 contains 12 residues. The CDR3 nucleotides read TGTGCCAGCAGCTTAGACCTCGGGGAGCAGTACTTC. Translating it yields CASSLDLGEQYF. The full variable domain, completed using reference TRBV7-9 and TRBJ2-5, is DTGVSQNPRHKITKRGQNVTFRCDPISEHNRLYWYRQTLGQGPEFLTYFQNEAQLEKSRLLSDRFSAERPKGSFSTLEIQRTEQGDSAMYLCASSLDLGEQYFGPGTRLLVL.

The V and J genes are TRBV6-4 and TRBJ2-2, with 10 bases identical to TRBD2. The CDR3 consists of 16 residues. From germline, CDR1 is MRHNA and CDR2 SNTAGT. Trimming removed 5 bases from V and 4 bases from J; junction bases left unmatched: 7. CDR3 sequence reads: CASSLLAGVGTGELFF. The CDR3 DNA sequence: TGTGCCAGCAGTCTTCTAGCGGGAGTGGGCACCGGGGAGCTGTTTTTT.

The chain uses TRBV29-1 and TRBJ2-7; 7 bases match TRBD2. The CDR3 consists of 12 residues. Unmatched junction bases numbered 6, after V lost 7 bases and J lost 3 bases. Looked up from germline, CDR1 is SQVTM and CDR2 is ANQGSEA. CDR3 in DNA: TGCAGCGCCAAGCGGGGAAACTACGAGCAGTACTTC. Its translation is CSAKRGNYEQYF.

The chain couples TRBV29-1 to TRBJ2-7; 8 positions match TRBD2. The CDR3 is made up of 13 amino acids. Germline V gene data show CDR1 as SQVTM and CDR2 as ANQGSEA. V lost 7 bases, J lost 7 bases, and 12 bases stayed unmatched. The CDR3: CSGGAGEAGEQYF. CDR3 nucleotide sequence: TGCAGCGGGGGAGCGGGAGAGGCTGGAGAGCAGTACTTC.

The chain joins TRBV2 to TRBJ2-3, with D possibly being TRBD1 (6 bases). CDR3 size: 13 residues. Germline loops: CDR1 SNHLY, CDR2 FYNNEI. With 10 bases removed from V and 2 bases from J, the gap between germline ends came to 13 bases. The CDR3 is CAIGTFSTDTQYF. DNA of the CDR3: TGTGCCATCGGGACATTTTCCACAGATACGCAGTATTTT. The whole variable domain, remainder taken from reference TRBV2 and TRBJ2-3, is EPEVTQTPSHQVTQMGQEVILRCVPISNHLYFYWYRQILGQKVEFLVSFYNNEISEKSEIFDDQFSVERPDGSNFTLKIRSTKLEDSAMYFCAIGTFSTDTQYFGPGTRLTVL.

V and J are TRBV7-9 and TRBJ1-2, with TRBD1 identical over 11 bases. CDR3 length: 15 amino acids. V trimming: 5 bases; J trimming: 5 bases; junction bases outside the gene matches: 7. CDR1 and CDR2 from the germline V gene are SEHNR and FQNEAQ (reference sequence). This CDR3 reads CASSPPGTGGYGYTF. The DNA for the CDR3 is TGTGCCAGCAGCCCCCCCGGGACAGGGGGTTATGGCTACACCTTC.

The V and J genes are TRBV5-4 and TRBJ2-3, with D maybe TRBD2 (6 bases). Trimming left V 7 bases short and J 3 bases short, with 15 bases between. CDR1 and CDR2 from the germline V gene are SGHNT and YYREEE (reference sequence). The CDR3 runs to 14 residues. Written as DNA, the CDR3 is TGTGCCAGCCGCCCTTCCGGGAGTACAGATACGCAGTATTTT. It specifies CASRPSGSTDTQYF.

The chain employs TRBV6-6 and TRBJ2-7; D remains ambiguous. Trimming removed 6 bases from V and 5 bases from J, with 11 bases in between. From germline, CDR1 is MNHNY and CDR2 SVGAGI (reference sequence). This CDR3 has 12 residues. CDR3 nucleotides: TGTGCCAGCAGCAGCTTGAGCGACGAGCAGTACTTC. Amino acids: CASSSLSDEQYF.

CDR3 coding DNA: TGCGCCAGCACGCCTACTAGTTCCCCGGGCTACAATGAGCAGTTCTTC. The encoded protein is CASTPTSSPGYNEQFF. V usage is TRBV5-1 and J usage is TRBJ2-1; D is perhaps TRBD2 (5 bases). V lost 6 bases, J lost 3 bases, and 19 bases lay in between. This CDR3 has 16 amino acids. Looked up from germline, CDR1 is SGHRS and CDR2 is YFSETQ. Complete variable domain (other parts from reference TRBV5-1 and TRBJ2-1): KAGVTQTPRYLIKTRGQQVTLSCSPISGHRSVSWYQQTPGQGLQFLFEYFSETQRNKGNFPGRFSGRQFSNSRSEMNVSTLELGDSALYLCASTPTSSPGYNEQFFGPGTRLTVL.

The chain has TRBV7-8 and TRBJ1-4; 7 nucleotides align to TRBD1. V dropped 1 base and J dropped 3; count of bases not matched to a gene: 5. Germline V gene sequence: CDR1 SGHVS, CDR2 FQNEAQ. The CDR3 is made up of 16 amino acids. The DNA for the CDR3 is TGTGCCAGCAGCTTAGAGGAGGGACAGTCTAATGAAAAACTGTTTTTT. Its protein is CASSLEEGQSNEKLFF.

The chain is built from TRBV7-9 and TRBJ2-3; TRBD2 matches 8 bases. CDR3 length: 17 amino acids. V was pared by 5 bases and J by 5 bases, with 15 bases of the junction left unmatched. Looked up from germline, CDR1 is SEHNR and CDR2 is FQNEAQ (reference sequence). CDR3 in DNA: TGTGCCAGCAGCCCTAAGTTACGGGAGGGCCAGGGAGATACGCAGTATTTT. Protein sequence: CASSPKLREGQGDTQYF.